This T cell receptor beta chain is from a study of glioma-infiltrating T cells after dendritic cell vaccination. Study overall: Patients had newly diagnosed or recurrent glioblastoma and received dendritic cell vaccines. Study-wide results and limits: Few patients contributed both blood and tumor specimens.

All glioblastoma patients lacked an isocitrate dehydrogenase mutation. V was cut by 1 base and J by 4 bases, with 11 bases left in between. In germline, CDR1 is SGHTA, CDR2 FQGNSA. The CDR3 sequence is 15 residues long. Turning to this clone: Its antigen remains unidentified.

Generated by immunoSEQ multiplex PCR, the TCRdb table keeps only in-frame clones and is missing some. The data show tens of thousands of clones, over 70% seen once. The chain joins TRBV7-2 to TRBJ1-3; D is undetermined. The sequenced sample was blood, obtained before dendritic cell vaccination. This sequence originates from a human donor with glioblastoma. CDR3 loop: CASSLGGMSGNTIYF. The CDR3 nucleotides are TGTGCCAGCAGCTTAGGAGGGATGTCCGGAAACACCATATATTTT.